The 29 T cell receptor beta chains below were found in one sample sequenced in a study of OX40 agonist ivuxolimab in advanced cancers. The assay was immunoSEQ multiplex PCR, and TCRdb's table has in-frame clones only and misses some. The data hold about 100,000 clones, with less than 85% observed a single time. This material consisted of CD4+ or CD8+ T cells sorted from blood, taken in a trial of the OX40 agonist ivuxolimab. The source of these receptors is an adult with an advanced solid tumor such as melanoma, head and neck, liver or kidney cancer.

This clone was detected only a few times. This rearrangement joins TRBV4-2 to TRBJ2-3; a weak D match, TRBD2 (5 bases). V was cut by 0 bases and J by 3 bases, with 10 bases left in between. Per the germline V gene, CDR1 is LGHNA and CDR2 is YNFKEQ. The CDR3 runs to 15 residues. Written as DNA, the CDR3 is TGTGCCAGCAGCCAAGACGAGGGCGGGACAGATACGCAGTATTTT. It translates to CASSQDEGGTDTQYF.

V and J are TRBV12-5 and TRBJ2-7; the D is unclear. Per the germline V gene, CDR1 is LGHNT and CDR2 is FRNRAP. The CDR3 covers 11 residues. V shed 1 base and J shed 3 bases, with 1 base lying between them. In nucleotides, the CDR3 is TGTGCTAGTGGTTTGGACTACGAGCAGTACTTC. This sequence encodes CASGLDYEQYF.

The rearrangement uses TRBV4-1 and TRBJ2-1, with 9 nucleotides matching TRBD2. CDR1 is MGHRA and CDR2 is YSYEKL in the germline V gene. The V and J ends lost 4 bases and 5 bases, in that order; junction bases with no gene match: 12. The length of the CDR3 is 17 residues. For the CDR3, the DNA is TGCGCCAGCAGCCCCACCTCTGGCGGGGGGGGAAACAATGAGCAGTTCTTC. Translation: CASSPTSGGGGNNEQFF.

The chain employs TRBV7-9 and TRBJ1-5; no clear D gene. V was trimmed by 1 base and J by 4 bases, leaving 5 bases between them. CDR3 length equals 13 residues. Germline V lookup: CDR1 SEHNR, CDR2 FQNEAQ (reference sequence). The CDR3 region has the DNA TGTGCCAGCAGCTTAGGACGTAATCAGCCCCAGCATTTT. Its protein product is CASSLGRNQPQHF.

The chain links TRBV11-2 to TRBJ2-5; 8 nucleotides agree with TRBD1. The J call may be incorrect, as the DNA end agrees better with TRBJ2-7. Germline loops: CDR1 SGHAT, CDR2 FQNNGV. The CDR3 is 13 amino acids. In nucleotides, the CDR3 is TGTGCCAGCAGCGAGACAGGGGAGTACGAGCAGTACTTC. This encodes CASSETGEYEQYF.

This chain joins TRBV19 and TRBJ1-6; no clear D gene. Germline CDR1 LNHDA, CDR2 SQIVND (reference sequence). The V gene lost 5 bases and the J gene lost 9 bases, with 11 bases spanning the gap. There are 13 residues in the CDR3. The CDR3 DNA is TGTGCCAGTAGTGCCGCCCGCGGTTCACCCCTCCACTTT. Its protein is CASSAARGSPLHF.

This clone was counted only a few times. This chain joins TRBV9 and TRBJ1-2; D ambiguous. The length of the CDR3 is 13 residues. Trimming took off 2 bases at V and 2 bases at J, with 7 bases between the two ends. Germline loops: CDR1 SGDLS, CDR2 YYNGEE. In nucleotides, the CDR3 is TGTGCCAGCAGCGTGGACCAGAACTATGGCTACACCTTC. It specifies CASSVDQNYGYTF.

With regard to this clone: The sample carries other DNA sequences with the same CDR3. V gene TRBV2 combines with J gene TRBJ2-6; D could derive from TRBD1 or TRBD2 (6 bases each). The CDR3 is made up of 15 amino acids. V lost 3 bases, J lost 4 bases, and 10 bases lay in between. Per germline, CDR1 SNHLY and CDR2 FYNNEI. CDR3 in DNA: TGTGCCAGCAGTGATTGGGGGGCAGGGGCCAACGTCCTGACTTTC. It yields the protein CASSDWGAGANVLTF.

CDR3 region: CASGLVDIFF. The CDR3 DNA follows: TGTGCTAGTGGTTTGGTAGATATCTTCTTC. The chain links TRBV12-5 to TRBJ2-1, with no clear D. This CDR3 region has 10 residues. Germline CDR1 reads LGHNT; CDR2 reads FRNRAP. The ends were cut back, 0 bases at V and 16 bases at J, with 7 bases in the middle.

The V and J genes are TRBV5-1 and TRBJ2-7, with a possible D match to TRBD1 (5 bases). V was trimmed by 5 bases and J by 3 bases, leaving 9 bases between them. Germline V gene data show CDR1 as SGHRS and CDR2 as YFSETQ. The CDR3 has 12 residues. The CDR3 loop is CASRAGNYEQYF. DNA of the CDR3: TGCGCCAGCAGAGCAGGGAACTACGAGCAGTACTTC.

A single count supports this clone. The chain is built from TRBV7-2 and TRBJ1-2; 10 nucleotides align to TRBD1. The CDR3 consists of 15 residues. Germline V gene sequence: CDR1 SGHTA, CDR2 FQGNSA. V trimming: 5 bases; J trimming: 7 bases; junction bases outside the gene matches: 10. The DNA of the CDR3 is TGTGCCAGCAGCCTAAACGACAGGGGGCGAGGTGGCTACACCTTC. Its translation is CASSLNDRGRGGYTF.

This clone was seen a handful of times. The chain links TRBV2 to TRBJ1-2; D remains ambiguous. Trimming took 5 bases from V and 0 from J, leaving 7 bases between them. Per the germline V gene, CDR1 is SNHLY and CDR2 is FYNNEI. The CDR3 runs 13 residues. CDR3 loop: CASSRDTNYGYTF. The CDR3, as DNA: TGTGCCAGCAGTCGCGACACTAACTATGGCTACACCTTC.

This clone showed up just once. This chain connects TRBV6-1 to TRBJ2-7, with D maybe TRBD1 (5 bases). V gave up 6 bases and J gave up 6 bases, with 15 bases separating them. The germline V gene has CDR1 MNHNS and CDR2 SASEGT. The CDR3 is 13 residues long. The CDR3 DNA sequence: TGTGCCAGCAGCTACGTCCAGGGATTCGAGCAGTACTTC. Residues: CASSYVQGFEQYF.

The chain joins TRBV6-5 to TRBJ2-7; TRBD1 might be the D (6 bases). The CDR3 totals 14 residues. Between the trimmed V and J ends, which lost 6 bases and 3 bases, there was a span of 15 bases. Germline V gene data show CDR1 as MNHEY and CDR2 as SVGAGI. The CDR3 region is CASSFKNRDYEQYF. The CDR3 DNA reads TGTGCCAGCAGCTTTAAGAACAGGGACTACGAGCAGTACTTC.

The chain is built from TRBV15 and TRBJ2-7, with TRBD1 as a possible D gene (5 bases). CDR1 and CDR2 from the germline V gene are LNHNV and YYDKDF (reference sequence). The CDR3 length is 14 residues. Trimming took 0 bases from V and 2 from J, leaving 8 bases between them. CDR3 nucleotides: TGTGCCACCAGCAGAGATGGACAAGCCTACGAGCAGTACTTC. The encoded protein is CATSRDGQAYEQYF.

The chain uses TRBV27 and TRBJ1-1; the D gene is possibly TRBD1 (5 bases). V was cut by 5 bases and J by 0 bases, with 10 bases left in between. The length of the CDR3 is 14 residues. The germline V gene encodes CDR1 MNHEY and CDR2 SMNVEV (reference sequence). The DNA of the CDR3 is TGTGCCAGCAGTAAGGGACGCTTGAACACTGAAGCTTTCTTT. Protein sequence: CASSKGRLNTEAFF.

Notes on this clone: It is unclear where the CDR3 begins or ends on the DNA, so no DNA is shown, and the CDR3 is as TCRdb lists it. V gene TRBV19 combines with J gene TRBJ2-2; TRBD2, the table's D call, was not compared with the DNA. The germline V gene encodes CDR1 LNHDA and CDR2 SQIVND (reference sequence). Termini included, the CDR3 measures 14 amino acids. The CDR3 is CASTPFFGAGELFF.

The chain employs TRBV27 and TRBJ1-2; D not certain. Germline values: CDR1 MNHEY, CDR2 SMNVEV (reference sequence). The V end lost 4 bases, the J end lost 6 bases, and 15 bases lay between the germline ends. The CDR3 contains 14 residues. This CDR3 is CASSSTPWGDGYTF. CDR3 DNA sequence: TGTGCCAGCAGTTCGACCCCTTGGGGAGATGGCTACACCTTC.

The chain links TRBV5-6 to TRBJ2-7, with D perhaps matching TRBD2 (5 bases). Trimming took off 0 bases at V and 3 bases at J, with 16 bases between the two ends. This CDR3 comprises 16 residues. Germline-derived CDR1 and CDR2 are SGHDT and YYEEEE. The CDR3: CASSLGGGRRYYEQYF. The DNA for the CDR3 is TGTGCCAGCAGCTTGGGGGGTGGGCGGAGGTACTACGAGCAGTACTTC.

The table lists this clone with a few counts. CDR3 protein: CASRPRQSGTGELFF. The CDR3, as DNA: TGTGCCAGCAGACCCCGACAATCTGGCACCGGGGAGCTGTTTTTT. The chain employs TRBV6-5 and TRBJ2-2; no firm D call. The length of the CDR3 is 15 residues. V lost 6 bases and J lost 4, with 15 bases in between. The V gene's germline CDR1 is MNHEY and CDR2 SVGAGI.

DNA for the CDR3: TGTGCCAGCTGCTCGACAGGGTTTAAAGATACGCAGTATTTT. Residues: CASCSTGFKDTQYF. The chain uses TRBV18 and TRBJ2-3; 7 bases fit TRBD1. The CDR3 runs to 14 residues. The ends lost 7 bases at V and 5 bases at J; junction bases unmatched: 9. CDR1 is KGHSH, CDR2 LQKENI, per germline. Combining the CDR3 with reference TRBV18 and TRBJ2-3 gives the whole variable domain NAGVMQNPRHLVRRRGQEARLRCSPMKGHSHVYWYRQLPEEGLKFMVYLQKENIIDESGMPKERFSAEFPKEGPSILRIQQVVRGDSAAYFCASCSTGFKDTQYFGPGTRLTVL.

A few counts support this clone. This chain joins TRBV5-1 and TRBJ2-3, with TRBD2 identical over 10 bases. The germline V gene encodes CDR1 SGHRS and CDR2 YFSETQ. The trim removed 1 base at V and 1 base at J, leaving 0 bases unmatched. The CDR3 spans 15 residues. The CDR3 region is CASSLTSGGTDTQYF. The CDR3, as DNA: TGCGCCAGCAGCTTGACTAGCGGGGGCACAGATACGCAGTATTTT.

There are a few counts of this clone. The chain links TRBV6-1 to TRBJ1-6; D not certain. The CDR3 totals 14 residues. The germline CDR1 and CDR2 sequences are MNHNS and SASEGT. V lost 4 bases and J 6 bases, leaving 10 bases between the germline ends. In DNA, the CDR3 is TGTGCCAGCAGTGCCGGGCCAGCTAATTCACCCCTCCACTTT. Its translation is CASSAGPANSPLHF.

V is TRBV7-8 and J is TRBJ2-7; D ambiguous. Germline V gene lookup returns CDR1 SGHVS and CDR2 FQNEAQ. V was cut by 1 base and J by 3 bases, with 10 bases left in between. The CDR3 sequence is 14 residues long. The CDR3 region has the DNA TGTGCCAGCAGCTTAGAGTGGGCAGACTACGAGCAGTACTTC. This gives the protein CASSLEWADYEQYF.

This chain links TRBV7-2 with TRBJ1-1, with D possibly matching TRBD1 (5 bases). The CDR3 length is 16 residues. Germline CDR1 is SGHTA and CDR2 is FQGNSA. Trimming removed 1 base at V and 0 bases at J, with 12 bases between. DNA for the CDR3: TGTGCCAGCAGCTTAGGAAGGGGAATTATGAACACTGAAGCTTTCTTT. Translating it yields CASSLGRGIMNTEAFF. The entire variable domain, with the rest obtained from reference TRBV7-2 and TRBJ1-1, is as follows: GAGVSQSPSNKVTEKGKDVELRCDPISGHTALYWYRQSLGQGLEFLIYFQGNSAPDKSGLPSDRFSAERTGGSVSTLTIQRTQQEDSAVYLCASSLGRGIMNTEAFFGQGTRLTVV.

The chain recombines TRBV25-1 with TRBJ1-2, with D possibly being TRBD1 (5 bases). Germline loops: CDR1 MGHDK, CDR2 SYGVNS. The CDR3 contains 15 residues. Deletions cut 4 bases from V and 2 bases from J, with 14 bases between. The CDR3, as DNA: TGTGCCAGCAGTGGGGGTCGGGCAGGGAACTATGGCTACACCTTC. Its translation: CASSGGRAGNYGYTF.

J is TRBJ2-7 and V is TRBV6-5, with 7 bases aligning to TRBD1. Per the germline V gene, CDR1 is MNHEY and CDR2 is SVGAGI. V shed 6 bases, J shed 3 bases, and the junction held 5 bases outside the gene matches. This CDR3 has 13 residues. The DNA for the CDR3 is TGTGCCAGCAGGCGGACAGGCCTCTACGAGCAGTACTTC. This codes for CASRRTGLYEQYF.

CDR3 sequence: CASSRDRGTNQPQHF. CDR3 sequence (DNA): TGTGCCAGCAGTCGGGACAGGGGGACTAATCAGCCCCAGCATTTT. The J gene is TRBJ1-5, the V gene TRBV2; 11 bases fit TRBD1. Germline V gene lookup returns CDR1 SNHLY and CDR2 FYNNEI. The V and J ends lost 5 bases and 4 bases, in that order; junction bases with no gene match: 4. The CDR3 totals 15 residues.

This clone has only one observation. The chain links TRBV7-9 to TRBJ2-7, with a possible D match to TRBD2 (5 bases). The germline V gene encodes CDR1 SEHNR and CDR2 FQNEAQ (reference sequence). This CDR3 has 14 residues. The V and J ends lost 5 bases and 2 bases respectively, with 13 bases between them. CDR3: CASSPLYGAYEQYF. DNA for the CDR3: TGTGCCAGCAGCCCCCTCTACGGGGCCTACGAGCAGTACTTC. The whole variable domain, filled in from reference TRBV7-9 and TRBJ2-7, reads DTGVSQNPRHKITKRGQNVTFRCDPISEHNRLYWYRQTLGQGPEFLTYFQNEAQLEKSRLLSDRFSAERPKGSFSTLEIQRTEQGDSAMYLCASSPLYGAYEQYFGPGTRLTVT.